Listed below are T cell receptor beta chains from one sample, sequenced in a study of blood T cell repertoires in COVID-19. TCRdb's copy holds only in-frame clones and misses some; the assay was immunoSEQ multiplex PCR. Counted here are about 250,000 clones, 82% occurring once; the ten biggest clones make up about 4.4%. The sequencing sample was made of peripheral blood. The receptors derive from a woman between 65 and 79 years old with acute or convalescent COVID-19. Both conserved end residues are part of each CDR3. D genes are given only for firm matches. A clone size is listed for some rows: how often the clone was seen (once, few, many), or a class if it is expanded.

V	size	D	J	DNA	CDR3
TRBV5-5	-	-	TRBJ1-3	TGTGCCAGCAGCTTGGACAGGTTTTTCTCTGGAAACACCATATATTTT	CASSLDRFFSGNTIYF
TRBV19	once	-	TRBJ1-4	TGTGCCAGTAGCGGCCCCGGGTCGGCTAATGAAAAACTGTTTTTT	CASSGPGSANEKLFF
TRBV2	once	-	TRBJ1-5	TGTGCCAGCAGGGGGGACATCGCTTTTCAGCCCCAGCATTTT	CASRGDIAFQPQHF
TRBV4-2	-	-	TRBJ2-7	TGTGCCAGCAGCCAAGGCCAACTGTCCGTCTACGAGCAGTACTTC	CASSQGQLSVYEQYF
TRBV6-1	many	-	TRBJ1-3	TGTGCCAGCAGTGAAGACTGGCAGGGGCGTGGAAACACCATATATTTT	CASSEDWQGRGNTIYF
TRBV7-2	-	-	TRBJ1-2	TGTGCCAGCAGCTCGGACGGAGGGAACTATGGCTACACCTTC	CASSSDGGNYGYTF
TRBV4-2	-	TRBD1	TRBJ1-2	TGTGCCAGCAGCCAAGACGCAGGGGGCGCTTCCTATGGCTACACCTTC	CASSQDAGGASYGYTF
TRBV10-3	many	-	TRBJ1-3	TGTGCCATCAGTGAGCGGGGGACTGACTCTGGAAACACCATATATTTT	CAISERGTDSGNTIYF
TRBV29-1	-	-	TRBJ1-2	TGCAGCGCCACAGGGTACTATGGCTACACCTTC	CSATGYYGYTF
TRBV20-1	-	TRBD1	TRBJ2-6	TGCAGTGCTAGTAGGATGGGACAGGCGGTCGGGGCCAACGTCCTGACTTTC	CSASRMGQAVGANVLTF
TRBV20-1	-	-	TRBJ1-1	TGCAGTGCTAGTAGATCGGGGAACACTGAAGCTTTCTTT	CSASRSGNTEAFF
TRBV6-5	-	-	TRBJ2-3	TGTGCCAGCAGTTCAAGCACAGATACGCAGTATTTT	CASSSSTDTQYF
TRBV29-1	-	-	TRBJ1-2	TGCAGCGTGCGGGGTAGTGGGGGCTACACCTTC	CSVRGSGGYTF
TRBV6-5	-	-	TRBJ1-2	TGTGCCAGCAACCAGGGCTTGGGGGGCTACACCTTC	CASNQGLGGYTF
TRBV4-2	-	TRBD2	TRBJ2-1	TGTGCCAGCAGCCAAGCCGGGACTAGCGGGGGGGCTTACAATGAGCAGTTCTTC	CASSQAGTSGGAYNEQFF
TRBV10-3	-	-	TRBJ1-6	TGTGCCATCAGTGATCCGAGCTCCTATAATTCACCCCTCCACTTT	CAISDPSSYNSPLHF
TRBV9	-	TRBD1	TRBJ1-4	TGTGCCAGCAGCCTTAACCAGGGGGCGGATGAAAAACTGTTTTTT	CASSLNQGADEKLFF
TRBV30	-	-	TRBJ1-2	TGTGCCTGGAGTGGGACCTACAACAGGGTTAGCTATGGCTACACCTTC	CAWSGTYNRVSYGYTF
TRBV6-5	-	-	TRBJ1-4	TGTGCCAGCAGTCAGACTAATGAAAAACTGTTTTTT	CASSQTNEKLFF
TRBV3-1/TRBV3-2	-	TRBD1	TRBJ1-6	TGTGCCAGCAGCCCTAGGACAGGGAGGAATTCACCCCTCCACTTT	CASSPRTGRNSPLHF
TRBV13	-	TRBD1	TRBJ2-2	TGTGCCAGCAGCCTCAGACAGGGGGCTGTGAGGAAGTGGGGCACCGGGGAGCTGTTTTTT	CASSLRQGAVRKWGTGELFF
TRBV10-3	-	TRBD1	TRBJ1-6	TGTGCCATCAGTCAATCCGGGACAGAGAATTCACCCCTCCACTTT	CAISQSGTENSPLHF
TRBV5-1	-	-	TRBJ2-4	TGCGCCAGCAGCCAGACTGGGGGCATACAGTACTTC	CASSQTGGIQYF
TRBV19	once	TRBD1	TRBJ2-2	TGTGCCACCCCGGGACAGGGAAACACCGGGGAGCTGTTTTTT	CATPGQGNTGELFF
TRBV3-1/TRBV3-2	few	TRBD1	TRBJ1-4	TGTGCCAGCAGCCCGGACAGGGGAAAAGAAAAACTGTTTTTT	CASSPDRGKEKLFF
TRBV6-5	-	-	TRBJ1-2	TGTGCCAGCAGTTACGTGAGTTGGGCTACTAACTATGGCTACACCTTC	CASSYVSWATNYGYTF
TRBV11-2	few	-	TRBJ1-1	TGTGCCAGCAGCTTAGATTCCCGCCCCGCGACCAACAGGGCCACTGAAGCTTTCTTT	CASSLDSRPATNRATEAFF
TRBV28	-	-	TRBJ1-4	TGTGCCAGCAGTGAAACTTTGGTCGGTTCCGAAAAACTGTTTTTT	CASSETLVGSEKLFF
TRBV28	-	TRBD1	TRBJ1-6	TGTGCCAGCAGTTTGGGGACAGGGCGACTGGTCCCCCTCCACTTT	CASSLGTGRLVPLHF
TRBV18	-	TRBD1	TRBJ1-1	TGTGCCAGCTCACCCCCGACAGGGGCGTACACTGAAGCTTTCTTT	CASSPPTGAYTEAFF
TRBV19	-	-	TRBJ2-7	TGTGCCAGTAGCAGGGGTACCTACGAGCAGTACTTC	CASSRGTYEQYF
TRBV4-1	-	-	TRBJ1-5	TGCGCCAGCAGCCAAGGACAGACATCGGATCAGCCCCAGCATTTT	CASSQGQTSDQPQHF
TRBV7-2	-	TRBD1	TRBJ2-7	TGTGCCAGCAGCCCACAGGGGAATCACGAGCAGTACTTC	CASSPQGNHEQYF
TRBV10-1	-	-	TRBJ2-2	TGCGCCAGCAGTACTAGCCCAACCGGGGAGCTGTTTTTT	CASSTSPTGELFF
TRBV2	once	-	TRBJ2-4	TGTGCCAGCAGTGCCCTCGCGGGTCAGTACTTC	CASSALAGQYF
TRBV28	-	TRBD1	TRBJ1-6	TGTGCCAGCACCCCTGGACAGGGCTTTTCACCCCTCCACTTT	CASTPGQGFSPLHF
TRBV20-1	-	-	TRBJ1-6	TGCAGTGCTAGTTCCAGGGCGCCCCTTCAGCATAATTCACCCCTCCACTTT	CSASSRAPLQHNSPLHF